This entry describes one T cell receptor beta chain. Its antigen is unidentified. Relative to the germline gene, one junction end is altered; a read error may explain this. Assay: immunoSEQ multiplex PCR; the TCRdb copy retains only in-frame clones and omits some. The sample has about 400,000 clones; about 80% are singletons. This entry comes from a study of Ad26.COV2.S vaccination and SARS-CoV-2 variants. Overall study results and limits: Breadth of non-spike TCRs did not differ between vaccinees and placebo recipients. The TCR breadth and depth analyses may have produced an underestimate of total T cell responses.

As for treatment: around 19 received Ad26.COV2.S at low or high dose, single or two shots; a few received placebo; per-sample allocation not given. The samples date from day 63 after the first vaccine or placebo injection. At a Boston site, the person donating was an adult of 18-55 years. Participants' vaccine, an Ad26 vector, delivered Wuhan-strain SARS-CoV-2 spike. The sequence was collected from a person aged 18-65 years who received the Ad26.COV2.S COVID-19 vaccine or a placebo. This material consisted of peripheral blood, taken in a trial of Ad26.COV2.S vaccine versus placebo.

CDR3 sequence reads: CSVADYDSPLHF. CDR3 DNA: TGCAGCGTTGCCGACTATGATTCACCCCTCCACTTT. V is TRBV29-1 and J is TRBJ1-6, with D uncertain. Per germline, CDR1 SQVTM and CDR2 ANQGSEA. The CDR3 length is 12 residues.